The 31 T cell receptor beta chains below all came from one sample that was sequenced in a study of T cells after yellow fever vaccination (dated by TCRdb to about 2019). The treatment or condition label corresponds to: live attenuated yellow fever vaccine strain. The protocol used for the library was 5' RACE. Sequenced on an Illumina HiSeq 2500. TCRdb reprocessed the public reads (quality trimming at Q25 with fastp, clone calling with MiXCR) and kept in-frame beta chains. Rows with one shared CDR3 protein collapse into an entry with the most common genes and DNA. A total of about 330,000 distinct CDR3 sequences appear in this sample, roughly 8.6% of them only once. The ten largest clones capture 15% to 20% of the sample. Source: PBMCs, taken about 49 days after the first yellow fever vaccination. All receptors come from a man aged 18 to 29 who received the YFV17D yellow fever vaccine.

This clonotype was counted between two and nine times. This chain uses TRBV20-1 with TRBJ1-6; TRBD1 matches at 9 bases. The germline CDR1 and CDR2 sequences are DFQATT and SNEGSKA (reference sequence). This CDR3 has 14 amino acids. V dropped 3 bases and J dropped 4; count of bases not matched to a gene: 1. CDR3 nucleotide sequence: TGCAGTGCTAGGGACAGGGGTTATAATTCACCCCTCCACTTT. This encodes CSARDRGYNSPLHF.

This clonotype was observed a few times. The chain uses TRBV15 and TRBJ2-5, with 10 nucleotides matching TRBD2. Germline-derived CDR1 and CDR2 are LNHNV and YYDKDF (reference sequence). The CDR3 runs to 16 residues. V lost 0 bases and J lost 4; bases outside the gene matches: 5. CDR3 DNA sequence: TGTGCCACCAGCAGAGAAAGCGGGGGGGATTTAGAGACCCAGTACTTC. Translation gives CATSRESGGDLETQYF.

The chain joins TRBV6-2 or TRBV6-3 to TRBJ1-1; D is uncertain. The V gene's germline CDR1 is MNHEY and CDR2 SVGEGT. The CDR3 is 13 residues long. V lost 2 bases to trimming and J lost 6 bases, with 10 bases between them. CDR3 protein: CASSYGLVAEAFF. The CDR3 DNA reads as TGTGCCAGCAGTTACGGGTTGGTGGCTGAAGCTTTCTTT.

Only a few counts were recorded for this clonotype. The CDR3 nucleotides are TGTGCCAGCAGCCTCCCCGAGAGGCAGGGATCGGCCGGGGAGCTGTTTTTT. The encoded protein is CASSLPERQGSAGELFF. The chain employs TRBV7-9 and TRBJ2-2, with D perhaps matching TRBD1 (5 bases). Trimming left V 5 bases short and J 6 bases short, with 22 bases between. Germline CDR1 and CDR2: SEHNR and FQNEAQ (reference sequence). This CDR3 region has 17 residues. Full variable domain (rest looked up from reference TRBV7-9 and TRBJ2-2): DTGVSQNPRHKITKRGQNVTFRCDPISEHNRLYWYRQTLGQGPEFLTYFQNEAQLEKSRLLSDRFSAERPKGSFSTLEIQRTEQGDSAMYLCASSLPERQGSAGELFFGEGSRLTVL.

This chain connects TRBV11-3 to TRBJ2-7; 9 nucleotides align to TRBD2. The CDR3 contains 14 residues. Germline CDR1 reads SGHNT; CDR2 reads YENEEA. The J segment lost 7 bases and the V segment lost 5 bases, leaving 9 bases of the junction unmatched. The CDR3 DNA follows: TGTGCCAGCAGCCCGGGACTAGCCTCCTTGGAGCAGTACTTC. This sequence encodes CASSPGLASLEQYF.

This clonotype has only a few counts. In DNA form, the CDR3 reads TGTGCCAGCAGCCGGACGTTTGGGGCCAACGTCCTGACTTTC. Its translation: CASSRTFGANVLTF. This chain connects TRBV7-9 to TRBJ2-6; D unclear. Germline V gene sequence: CDR1 SEHNR, CDR2 FQNEAQ (reference sequence). This CDR3 is built from 14 residues. V gave up 5 bases and J gave up 3 bases, with 8 bases separating them.

This clonotype was seen only a few times. The junction does not match germline at one end; this may be a read error. The V call is TRBV12-3 or TRBV12-4, the J call TRBJ2-2; no reliable D call. There are 13 residues in the CDR3. CDR3 in DNA: TGTGCCAGCAGCTTAGAGCAGGCCGGGGAGCTGTTTTTT. Translating it yields CASSLEQAGELFF.

This rearrangement joins TRBV23-1 to TRBJ2-7; no firm D call. TRBV23-1 is labeled an ORF, and its function is uncertain. V was shortened by 0 bases and J by 6 bases, with 18 bases between the two germline ends. CDR3 length: 16 amino acids. CDR3 region: CASSQSFTTVTVEQYV. Written as DNA, the CDR3 is TGCGCCAGCAGTCAATCATTTACCACGGTGACCGTCGAGCAGTACGTC.

Only a few counts were recorded for this clonotype. V usage is TRBV4-3 and J usage is TRBJ1-5; maybe TRBD1 (5 bases). V was clipped by 3 bases and J by 4 bases, with 13 bases between them. Per the germline V gene, CDR1 is LGHNA and CDR2 is YSLEER. CDR3 length equals 15 residues. CDR3: CASSQKVQENQPQHF. CDR3 sequence (DNA): TGCGCCAGCAGCCAGAAGGTACAGGAGAATCAGCCCCAGCATTTT.

This clonotype was seen at least ten times. The chain employs TRBV2 and TRBJ1-1; the D gene is possibly TRBD1 (5 bases). V was shortened by 7 bases and J by 0 bases, with 12 bases between the two germline ends. Germline CDR1 and CDR2: SNHLY and FYNNEI. The CDR3 sequence is 14 residues long. CDR3: CASTEDSLNTEAFF. CDR3 DNA sequence: TGTGCCAGCACCGAAGACAGCCTGAACACTGAAGCTTTCTTT.

The V call is TRBV7-6, the J call TRBJ2-5; the D call may be TRBD1 or TRBD2 (6 bases each). V dropped 1 base and J dropped 5 bases, with 20 bases sitting between them. This CDR3 is 17 amino acids long. In germline, CDR1 is SGHVS, CDR2 FNYEAQ. The CDR3 sequence is CASSLDVPGAAGETQYF. The CDR3 DNA follows: TGTGCCAGCAGCTTAGATGTCCCGGGGGCGGCGGGTGAGACCCAGTACTTC.

The chain recombines TRBV12-3 or TRBV12-4 with TRBJ2-3; D possibly corresponds to TRBD1 (7 bases). V was shortened by 8 bases and J by 5 bases, with 14 bases between the two germline ends. The CDR3 contains 13 residues. CDR3 protein: CASGGTVVDTQYF. The DNA of the CDR3 is TGTGCCAGCGGCGGGACAGTGGTAGATACGCAGTATTTT.

The V call is TRBV7-2, the J call TRBJ1-5, with TRBD1 matching over 8 bases. CDR3 length: 14 residues. Unmatched junction bases numbered 11, after V lost 5 bases and J lost 11 bases. Germline V gene data show CDR1 as SGHTA and CDR2 as FQGNSA. The chain's CDR3 is CASSGLRTGTTQHF. The CDR3 nucleotides are TGTGCCAGCAGCGGGCTACGGACAGGGACGACCCAGCATTTT.

This clonotype was found a few times. The chain recombines TRBV2 with TRBJ2-1, with a possible D match to TRBD1 (6 bases). The CDR3 consists of 15 residues. V lost 6 bases to trimming and J lost 3 bases, with 15 bases between them. Germline V gene lookup returns CDR1 SNHLY and CDR2 FYNNEI. The CDR3 region is CASRLGQIHYNEQFF. The CDR3 DNA sequence: TGTGCCAGCAGGTTAGGACAGATTCACTACAATGAGCAGTTCTTC.

This clonotype was picked up a small number of times. This chain links TRBV7-9 with TRBJ1-4, with 7 positions matching TRBD1. The CDR3 totals 13 residues. In germline, CDR1 is SEHNR, CDR2 FQNEAQ (reference sequence). V lost 8 bases to trimming and J lost 7 bases; unmatched junction nucleotides: 7. CDR3 nucleotides: TGTGCCAGCGGGCAGGGGGTTGGTGAAAAACTGTTTTTT. Its protein product is CASGQGVGEKLFF.

The table lists this clonotype with many counts. This chain joins TRBV4-3 and TRBJ2-1, with TRBD1 matching over 10 bases. The CDR3 runs 16 residues. Trimming removed 1 base from V and 7 bases from J; junction bases left unmatched: 7. CDR1 LGHNA and CDR2 YSLEER come from the germline V gene. The CDR3 spells CASSQVWDRGLNEQFF. The CDR3 bases are TGCGCCAGCAGCCAAGTGTGGGACAGGGGTCTTAATGAGCAGTTCTTC.

V is TRBV5-1 and J is TRBJ2-1; tentatively, D is TRBD2 (6 bases). This CDR3 comprises 15 residues. V lost 0 bases and J lost 7, with 14 bases in between. From germline, CDR1 is SGHRS and CDR2 YFSETQ. CDR3 nucleotides: TGCGCCAGCAGCTTGGGCGGGAATCTGGGGAATGAGCAGTTCTTC. Residues: CASSLGGNLGNEQFF.

The V gene is TRBV20-1, the J gene TRBJ1-5; the D gene is possibly TRBD1 (5 bases). CDR3 length: 13 residues. Trimming took 3 bases from V and 2 from J, leaving 8 bases between them. The germline V gene encodes CDR1 DFQATT and CDR2 SNEGSKA (reference sequence). CDR3 coding DNA: TGCAGTGCTAGCTCACAGGGCAATCAGCCCCAGCATTTT. This gives the protein CSASSQGNQPQHF.

The chain employs TRBV20-1 and TRBJ1-3; D ambiguous. Germline loops: CDR1 DFQATT, CDR2 SNEGSKA (reference sequence). The CDR3 is made up of 11 amino acids. V was trimmed by 3 bases and J by 5 bases, leaving 5 bases between them. CDR3 sequence (DNA): TGCAGTGCTAGGGCCAGAAACACCATATATTTT. Amino acids: CSARARNTIYF.

The V gene is TRBV5-1, the J gene TRBJ2-1; tentative D call: TRBD1 (6 bases). The CDR3 loop spans 18 amino acids. Germline CDR1 and CDR2: SGHRS and YFSETQ. With 4 bases removed from V and 1 base from J, the gap between germline ends came to 21 bases. The CDR3 protein is CASSRQALRIHSYNEQFF. CDR3 nucleotides: TGCGCCAGCAGCAGACAGGCCCTGAGGATCCATTCCTACAATGAGCAGTTCTTC.

In this sample, this clonotype turned up a few times. V is TRBV18 and J is TRBJ2-5; D might be TRBD1 (6 bases). Germline CDR1 reads KGHSH; CDR2 reads LQKENI. Trimming took off 2 bases at V and 4 bases at J, with 14 bases between the two ends. The CDR3 extends over 15 amino acids. The CDR3 DNA reads as TGTGCCAGCTCACCATTGGGGGCTGGTGGAGAGACCCAGTACTTC. Encoded protein: CASSPLGAGGETQYF. The entire variable domain, with the rest obtained from reference TRBV18 and TRBJ2-5, is as follows: NAGVMQNPRHLVRRRGQEARLRCSPMKGHSHVYWYRQLPEEGLKFMVYLQKENIIDESGMPKERFSAEFPKEGPSILRIQQVVRGDSAAYFCASSPLGAGGETQYFGPGTRLLVL.

This clonotype was counted between two and nine times. The chain carries TRBV12-3 or TRBV12-4 and TRBJ2-1; 10 nucleotides match TRBD2. Trimming removed 4 bases from V and 1 base from J; junction bases left unmatched: 4. CDR3 size: 16 residues. In DNA, the CDR3 is TGTGCCAGCAGTTCTCTAGCGGGGGATTCCTACAATGAGCAGTTCTTC. As protein: CASSSLAGDSYNEQFF.

The chain uses TRBV5-1 and TRBJ2-7; no reliable D call. Trimming pared 4 bases from V and 6 bases from J, leaving 14 bases between. The germline CDR1 and CDR2 sequences are SGHRS and YFSETQ. The CDR3 length is 13 residues. The CDR3 region is CASSENMGSEQYV. The CDR3 DNA reads TGCGCCAGCAGCGAAAACATGGGGTCCGAGCAGTACGTC.

This clonotype has a handful of counts. The chain uses TRBV6-1 and TRBJ1-1; no clear D gene. Trimming shortened V by 1 base and J by 5 bases, and 8 bases separated the two germline ends. Per the germline V gene, CDR1 is MNHNS and CDR2 is SASEGT. The CDR3 totals 13 residues. The CDR3 region is CASSEVYGTEAFF. The CDR3 DNA follows: TGTGCCAGCAGTGAAGTGTACGGGACTGAAGCTTTCTTT.

This clonotype was recorded a few times. V usage is TRBV12-3 or TRBV12-4 and J usage is TRBJ2-5; D unclear. V was pared by 3 bases and J by 4 bases, with 6 bases between. CDR3 length: 12 residues. The CDR3 region has the DNA TGTGCCAGCAGTTTGATTGGAGAGACCCAGTACTTC. This codes for CASSLIGETQYF.

The chain recombines TRBV9 with TRBJ2-1, with D perhaps given as TRBD1 or TRBD2 (5 bases each). This CDR3 region has 15 residues. V lost 3 bases and J lost 8, with 18 bases in between. The germline V gene encodes CDR1 SGDLS and CDR2 YYNGEE. The CDR3 DNA sequence: TGTGCCAGCAGCGAGGGACCGGGGTCTTTCGATGAGCAGTTCTTC. It specifies CASSEGPGSFDEQFF.

Many counts were recorded for this clonotype. V gene TRBV6-2 or TRBV6-3 combines with J gene TRBJ1-1; D unclear. Germline V gene data show CDR1 as MNHEY and CDR2 as SVGEGT. CDR3 length equals 11 residues. With 2 bases removed from V and 3 bases from J, the gap between germline ends came to 1 base. CDR3 loop: CASSYDTEAFF. The CDR3 coding sequence is TGTGCCAGCAGTTACGACACTGAAGCTTTCTTT.

This clonotype was counted a few times. The chain uses TRBV5-1 and TRBJ1-4; 7 positions match TRBD1. Germline values: CDR1 SGHRS, CDR2 YFSETQ. The CDR3 has 14 residues. J was trimmed by 8 bases and V by 4 bases; bases with no gene match: 8. CDR3: CASSRQGGKEKLFF. The DNA for the CDR3 is TGCGCCAGCAGCCGACAGGGAGGGAAGGAAAAACTGTTTTTT.

J is TRBJ1-5 and V is TRBV29-1, with D perhaps TRBD1 (5 bases). Trimming removed 6 bases at V and 2 bases at J, with 11 bases between. The length of the CDR3 is 13 residues. Per the germline V gene, CDR1 is SQVTM and CDR2 is ANQGSEA. CDR3 region: CSVGRDGNQPQHF. DNA of the CDR3: TGCAGCGTGGGACGGGATGGCAATCAGCCCCAGCATTTT.

In this sample, this clonotype turned up many times. The V and J genes are TRBV7-9 and TRBJ1-2; 12 nucleotides line up with TRBD1. After removal of 5 bases from V and 8 bases from J, the junction contained 3 bases not matched to a gene. CDR3 length equals 13 residues. Germline-derived CDR1 and CDR2 are SEHNR and FQNEAQ (reference sequence). CDR3 sequence reads: CASSLGQGAGYTF. CDR3 bases: TGTGCCAGCAGCCTGGGACAGGGGGCAGGCTACACCTTC.

The gene calls are TRBV7-2 and TRBJ2-7; no definite D call. In germline, CDR1 is SGHTA, CDR2 FQGNSA. The CDR3 is made up of 13 amino acids. The V end was cut by 1 base, the J end by 6 bases, with 10 bases between. This chain's CDR3 is CASSLVGWGEQYV. DNA of the CDR3: TGTGCCAGCAGCTTAGTCGGATGGGGCGAGCAGTACGTC.